What follows describes a single T cell receptor (beta chain). Its target is unknown. This sample is part of a study of human T cells and chemical hapten exposure. Study results and limitations: There were significantly more large CDR3 similarity clusters among expanded TCRs than among controls. Having alopecia, the donors may differ immunologically from healthy people.

Germline lookup yields CDR1 MNHEY and CDR2 SVGAGI. After removal of 5 bases from V and 2 bases from J, the junction contained 6 bases not matched to a gene. The CDR3 runs 16 residues. The time point here: patch test 2, 6 weeks after DPC sensitization. Treatment: therapeutic diphenylcyclopropenone sensitization with weekly scalp DPC. Single cDNA molecules in the library carried unique molecular identifiers attached during preparation. One entry per CDR3 protein results from TCRdb running MiXCR on the RACE reads. The sample lists about 110,000 distinct CDR3 sequences; roughly 10% were seen once. The origin of this receptor is a woman aged 35 to 49 with alopecia areata. Some clones in this sample may be carry-over from other donors' samples. Here the sequenced sample was whole blood, taken in connection with sensitization to the hapten diphenylcyclopropenone (DPC). The J gene is TRBJ1-1, the V gene TRBV6-5; TRBD1 matches 12 bases. The CDR3 sequence: CASSRGTGGGNTEAFF. The CDR3 region has the DNA TGTGCCAGCAGTCGCGGGACAGGGGGCGGAAACACTGAAGCTTTCTTT.